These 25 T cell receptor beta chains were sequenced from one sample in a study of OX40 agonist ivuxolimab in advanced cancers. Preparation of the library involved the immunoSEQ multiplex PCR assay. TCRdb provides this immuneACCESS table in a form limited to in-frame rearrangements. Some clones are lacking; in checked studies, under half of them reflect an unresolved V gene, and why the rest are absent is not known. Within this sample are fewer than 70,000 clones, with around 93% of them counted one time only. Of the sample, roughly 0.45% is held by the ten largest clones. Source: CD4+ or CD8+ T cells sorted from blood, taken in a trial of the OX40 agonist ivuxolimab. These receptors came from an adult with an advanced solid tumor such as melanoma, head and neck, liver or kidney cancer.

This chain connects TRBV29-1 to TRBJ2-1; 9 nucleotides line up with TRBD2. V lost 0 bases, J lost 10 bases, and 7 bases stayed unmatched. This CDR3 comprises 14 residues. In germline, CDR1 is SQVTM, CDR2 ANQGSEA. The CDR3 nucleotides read TGCAGCGTTGAAGAAAAACTAGCGGGCGGAGAGCAGTTCTTC. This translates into CSVEEKLAGGEQFF.

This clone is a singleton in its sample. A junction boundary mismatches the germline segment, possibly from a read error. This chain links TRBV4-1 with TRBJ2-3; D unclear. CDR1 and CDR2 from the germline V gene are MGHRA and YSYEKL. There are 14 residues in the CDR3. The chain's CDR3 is CASSQLHSTDTQYF. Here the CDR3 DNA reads TGCGCCAGCAGCCAATTGCACAGCACGGATACGCAGTATTTT.

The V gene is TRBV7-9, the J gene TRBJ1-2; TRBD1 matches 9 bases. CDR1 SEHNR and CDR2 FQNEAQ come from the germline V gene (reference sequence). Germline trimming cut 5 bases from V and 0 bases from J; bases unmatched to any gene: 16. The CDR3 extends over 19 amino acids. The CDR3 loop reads CASSPGYATGGISNYGYTF. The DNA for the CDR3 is TGTGCCAGCAGCCCGGGGTATGCGACAGGGGGGATCTCTAACTATGGCTACACCTTC.

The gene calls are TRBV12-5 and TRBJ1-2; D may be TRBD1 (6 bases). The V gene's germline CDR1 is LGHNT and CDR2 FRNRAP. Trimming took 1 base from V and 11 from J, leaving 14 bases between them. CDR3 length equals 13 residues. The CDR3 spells CASGLGQGLGYTF. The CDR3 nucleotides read TGTGCTAGTGGTTTGGGCCAGGGGCTTGGTTACACCTTC.

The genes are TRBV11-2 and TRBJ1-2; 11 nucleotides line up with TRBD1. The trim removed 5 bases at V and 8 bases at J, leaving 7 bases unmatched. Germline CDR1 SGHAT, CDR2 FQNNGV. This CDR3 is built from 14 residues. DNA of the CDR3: TGTGCCAGCAGCCTAGGACAGGGGGCGCGAGGCTACACCTTC. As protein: CASSLGQGARGYTF.

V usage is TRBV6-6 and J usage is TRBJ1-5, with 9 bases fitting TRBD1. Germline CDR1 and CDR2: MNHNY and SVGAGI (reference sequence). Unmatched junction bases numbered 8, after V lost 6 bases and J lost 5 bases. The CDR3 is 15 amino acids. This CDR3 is CASRDGQGWDQPQHF. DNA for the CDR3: TGTGCCAGCAGGGACGGACAGGGGTGGGATCAGCCCCAGCATTTT.

The CDR3 protein is CASSGRTASLRTGELFF. As DNA, the CDR3 is TGCGCCAGCAGCGGCAGGACAGCCAGCCTCCGGACCGGGGAGCTGTTTTTT. This chain connects TRBV5-1 to TRBJ2-2, with a weak D call TRBD1 (6 bases). There are 17 residues in the CDR3. The V gene's germline CDR1 is SGHRS and CDR2 YFSETQ. The V gene lost 4 bases and the J gene lost 5 bases, with 21 bases spanning the gap.

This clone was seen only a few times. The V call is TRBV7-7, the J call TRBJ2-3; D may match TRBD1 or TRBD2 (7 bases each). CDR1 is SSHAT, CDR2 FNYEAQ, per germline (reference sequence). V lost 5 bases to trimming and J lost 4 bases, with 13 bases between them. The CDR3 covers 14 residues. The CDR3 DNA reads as TGTGCCAGCAGCCGACAGGGAGGGGCAGATACGCAGTATTTT. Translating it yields CASSRQGGADTQYF.

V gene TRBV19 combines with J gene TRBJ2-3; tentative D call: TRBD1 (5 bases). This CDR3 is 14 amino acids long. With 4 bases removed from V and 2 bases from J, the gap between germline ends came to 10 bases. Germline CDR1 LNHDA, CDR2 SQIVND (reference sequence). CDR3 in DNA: TGTGCCAGTAGTAGTGCACAGGACACAGATACGCAGTATTTT. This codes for CASSSAQDTDTQYF.

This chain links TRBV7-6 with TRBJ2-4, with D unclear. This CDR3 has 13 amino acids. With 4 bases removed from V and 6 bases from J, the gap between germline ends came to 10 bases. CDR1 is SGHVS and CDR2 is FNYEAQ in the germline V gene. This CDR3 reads CASSSIDPNIQYF. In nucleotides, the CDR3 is TGTGCCAGCAGCTCGATTGACCCAAACATTCAGTACTTC.

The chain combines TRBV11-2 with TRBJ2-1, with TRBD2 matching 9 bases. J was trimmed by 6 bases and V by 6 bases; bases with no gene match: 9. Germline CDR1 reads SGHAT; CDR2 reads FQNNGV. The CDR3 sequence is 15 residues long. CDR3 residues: CASRKPGTSINEQFF. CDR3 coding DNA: TGTGCCAGCAGGAAACCCGGGACTAGCATCAATGAGCAGTTCTTC.

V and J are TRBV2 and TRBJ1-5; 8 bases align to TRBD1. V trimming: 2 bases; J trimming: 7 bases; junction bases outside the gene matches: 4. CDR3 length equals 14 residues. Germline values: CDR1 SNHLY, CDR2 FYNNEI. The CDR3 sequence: CASSELRGQQPQHF. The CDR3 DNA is TGTGCCAGCAGTGAACTCAGGGGGCAACAGCCCCAGCATTTT.

CDR3 DNA: TGTGCCAGCAGCTTAGAGACGTTCAAGGGCTACACCTTC. This codes for CASSLETFKGYTF. The rearrangement joins TRBV7-9 to TRBJ1-2, with unresolved D. Trimming shortened V by 1 base and J by 8 bases, and 11 bases separated the two germline ends. The CDR3 is made up of 13 amino acids. The germline CDR1 and CDR2 sequences are SEHNR and FQNEAQ (reference sequence).

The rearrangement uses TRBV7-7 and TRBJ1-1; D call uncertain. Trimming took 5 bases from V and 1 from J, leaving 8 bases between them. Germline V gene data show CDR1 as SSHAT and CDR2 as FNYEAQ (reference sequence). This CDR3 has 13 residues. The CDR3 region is CASSQTANTEAFF. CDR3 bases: TGTGCCAGCAGCCAAACAGCGAACACTGAAGCTTTCTTT.

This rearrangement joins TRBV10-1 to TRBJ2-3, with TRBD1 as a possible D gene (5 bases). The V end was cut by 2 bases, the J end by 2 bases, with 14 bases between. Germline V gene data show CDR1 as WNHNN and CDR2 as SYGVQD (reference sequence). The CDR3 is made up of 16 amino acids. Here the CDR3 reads CASSEPGHSSTDTQYF. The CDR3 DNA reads TGCGCCAGCAGTGAGCCCGGACACTCCTCCACAGATACGCAGTATTTT.

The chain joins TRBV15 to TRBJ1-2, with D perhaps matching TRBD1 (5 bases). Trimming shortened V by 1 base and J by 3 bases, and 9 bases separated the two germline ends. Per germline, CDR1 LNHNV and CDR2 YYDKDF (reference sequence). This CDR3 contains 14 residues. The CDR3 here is CATSRGDGYYGYTF. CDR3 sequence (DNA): TGTGCCACCAGCAGAGGGGACGGATACTATGGCTACACCTTC.

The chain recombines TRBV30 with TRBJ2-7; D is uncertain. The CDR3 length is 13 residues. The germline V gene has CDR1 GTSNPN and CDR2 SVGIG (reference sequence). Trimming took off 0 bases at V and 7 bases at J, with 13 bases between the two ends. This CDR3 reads CAWSVALGMEQYF. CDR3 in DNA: TGTGCCTGGAGTGTCGCCCTGGGAATGGAGCAGTACTTC.

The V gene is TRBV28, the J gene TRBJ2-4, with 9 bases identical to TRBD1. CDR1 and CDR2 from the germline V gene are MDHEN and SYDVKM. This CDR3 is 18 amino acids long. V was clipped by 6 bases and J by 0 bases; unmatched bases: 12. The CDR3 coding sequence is TGTGCCAGCAGCCCCACAGGGGGCCTTGGCCTAGCCAAAAACATTCAGTACTTC. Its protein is CASSPTGGLGLAKNIQYF.

This chain's CDR3 is CASSPLGGGEQYF. The CDR3 bases are TGTGCCAGCAGCCCGTTGGGAGGGGGAGAGCAGTACTTC. The V call is TRBV11-3, the J call TRBJ2-5, with D possibly matching TRBD2 (7 bases). Germline V gene data show CDR1 as SGHNT and CDR2 as YENEEA. The CDR3 extends over 13 amino acids. Trimming pared 5 bases from V and 11 bases from J, leaving 18 bases between.

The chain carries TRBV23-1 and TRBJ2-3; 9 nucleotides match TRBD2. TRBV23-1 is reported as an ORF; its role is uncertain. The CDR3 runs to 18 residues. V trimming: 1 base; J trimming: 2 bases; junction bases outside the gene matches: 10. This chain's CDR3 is CASSQFLIGGRATDTQYF. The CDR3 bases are TGCGCCAGCAGTCAATTCTTGATTGGCGGGAGGGCCACAGATACGCAGTATTTT.

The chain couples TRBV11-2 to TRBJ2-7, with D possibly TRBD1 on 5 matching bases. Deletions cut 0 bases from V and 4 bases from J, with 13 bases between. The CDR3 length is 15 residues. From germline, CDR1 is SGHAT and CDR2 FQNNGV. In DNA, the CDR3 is TGTGCCAGCAGCTTAGATATGTGGGGCGAGTACGAGCAGTACTTC. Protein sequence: CASSLDMWGEYEQYF. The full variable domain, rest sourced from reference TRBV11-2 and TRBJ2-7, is EAGVAQSPRYKIIEKRQSVAFWCNPISGHATLYWYQQILGQGPKLLIQFQNNGVVDDSQLPKDRFSAERLKGVDSTLKIQPAKLEDSAVYLCASSLDMWGEYEQYFGPGTRLTVT.

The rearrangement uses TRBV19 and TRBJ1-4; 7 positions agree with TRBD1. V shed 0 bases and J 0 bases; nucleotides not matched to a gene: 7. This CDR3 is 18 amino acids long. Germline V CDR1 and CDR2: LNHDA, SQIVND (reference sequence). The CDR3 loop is CASSIEQGSLATNEKLFF. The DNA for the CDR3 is TGTGCCAGTAGTATAGAACAGGGGTCGCTTGCAACTAATGAAAAACTGTTTTTT.

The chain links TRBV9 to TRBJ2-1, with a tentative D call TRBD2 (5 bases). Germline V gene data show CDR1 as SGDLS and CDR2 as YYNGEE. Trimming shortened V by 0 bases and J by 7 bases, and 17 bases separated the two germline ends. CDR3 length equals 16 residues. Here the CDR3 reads CASSVAGRAFGNEQFF. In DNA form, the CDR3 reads TGTGCCAGCAGCGTAGCTGGGCGGGCGTTCGGGAATGAGCAGTTCTTC.

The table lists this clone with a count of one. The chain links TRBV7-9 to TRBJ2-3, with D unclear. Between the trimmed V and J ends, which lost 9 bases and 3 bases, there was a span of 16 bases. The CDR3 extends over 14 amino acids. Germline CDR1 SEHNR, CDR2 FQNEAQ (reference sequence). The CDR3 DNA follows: TGTGCCAGTCCGGAACAGTATGGGACAGATACGCAGTATTTT. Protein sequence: CASPEQYGTDTQYF. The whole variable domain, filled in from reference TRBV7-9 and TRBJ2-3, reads DTGVSQNPRHKITKRGQNVTFRCDPISEHNRLYWYRQTLGQGPEFLTYFQNEAQLEKSRLLSDRFSAERPKGSFSTLEIQRTEQGDSAMYLCASPEQYGTDTQYFGPGTRLTVL.

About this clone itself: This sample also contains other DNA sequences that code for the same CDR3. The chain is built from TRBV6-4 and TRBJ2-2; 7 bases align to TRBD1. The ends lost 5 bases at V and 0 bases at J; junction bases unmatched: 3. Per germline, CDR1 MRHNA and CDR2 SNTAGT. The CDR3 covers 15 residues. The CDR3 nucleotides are TGTGCCAGCAGTCCGGACAGGACGAACACCGGGGAGCTGTTTTTT. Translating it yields CASSPDRTNTGELFF.